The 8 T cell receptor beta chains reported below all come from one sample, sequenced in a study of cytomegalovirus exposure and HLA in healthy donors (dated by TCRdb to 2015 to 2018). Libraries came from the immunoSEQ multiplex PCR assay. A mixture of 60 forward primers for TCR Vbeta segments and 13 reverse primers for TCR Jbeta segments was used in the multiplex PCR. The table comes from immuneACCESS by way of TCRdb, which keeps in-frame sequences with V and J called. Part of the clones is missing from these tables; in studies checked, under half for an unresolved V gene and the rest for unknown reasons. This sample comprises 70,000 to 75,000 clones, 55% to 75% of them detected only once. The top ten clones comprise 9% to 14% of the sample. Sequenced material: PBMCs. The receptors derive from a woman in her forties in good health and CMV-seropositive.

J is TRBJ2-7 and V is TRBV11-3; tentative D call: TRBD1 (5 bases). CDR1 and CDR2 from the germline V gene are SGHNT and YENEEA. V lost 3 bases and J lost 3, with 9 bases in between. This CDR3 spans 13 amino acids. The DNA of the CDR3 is TGTGCCAGCAGCTTCCAGGGAAGCTACGAGCAGTACTTC. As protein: CASSFQGSYEQYF. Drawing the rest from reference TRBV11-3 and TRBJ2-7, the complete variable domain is EAGVVQSPRYKIIEKKQPVAFWCNPISGHNTLYWYLQNLGQGPELLIRYENEEAVDDSQLPKDRFSAERLKGVDSTLKIQPAELGDSAVYLCASSFQGSYEQYFGPGTRLTVT.

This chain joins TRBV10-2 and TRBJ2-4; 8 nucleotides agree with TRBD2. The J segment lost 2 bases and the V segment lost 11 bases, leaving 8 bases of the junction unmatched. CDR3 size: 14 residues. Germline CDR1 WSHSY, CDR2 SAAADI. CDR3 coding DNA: TGCGCCGGAGCGGGGGCGGCGACCAAAAACATTCAGTACTTC. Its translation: CAGAGAATKNIQYF.

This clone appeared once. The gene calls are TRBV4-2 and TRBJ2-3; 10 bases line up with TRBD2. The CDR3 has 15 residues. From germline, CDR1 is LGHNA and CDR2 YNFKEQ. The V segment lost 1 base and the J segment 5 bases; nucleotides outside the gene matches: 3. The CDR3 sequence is CASSQVGTSEDTQYF. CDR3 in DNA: TGTGCCAGCAGCCAAGTTGGGACTAGCGAAGATACGCAGTATTTT.

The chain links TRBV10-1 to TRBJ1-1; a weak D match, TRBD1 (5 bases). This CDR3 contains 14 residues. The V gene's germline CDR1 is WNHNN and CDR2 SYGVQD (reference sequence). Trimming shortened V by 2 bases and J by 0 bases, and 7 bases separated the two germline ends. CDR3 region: CASSEDSMNTEAFF. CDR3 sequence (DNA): TGCGCCAGCAGTGAGGACAGCATGAACACTGAAGCTTTCTTT.

The CDR3 here is CASSMRTGNYGYTF. CDR3 sequence (DNA): TGTGCCAGCAGCATGCGGACAGGGAACTATGGCTACACCTTC. The chain recombines TRBV9 with TRBJ1-2; TRBD1 matches at 8 bases. Germline V CDR1 and CDR2: SGDLS, YYNGEE. Trimming removed 4 bases from V and 2 bases from J; junction bases left unmatched: 4. CDR3 length: 14 residues.

CDR3 amino acids: CASSATGTEYGYTF. CDR3 nucleotide sequence: TGTGCCAGCAGCGCTACCGGGACAGAATATGGCTACACCTTC. The chain carries TRBV9 and TRBJ1-2, with TRBD1 matching over 7 bases. Trimming removed 3 bases from V and 5 bases from J; junction bases left unmatched: 7. Germline-derived CDR1 and CDR2 are SGDLS and YYNGEE. There are 14 residues in the CDR3.

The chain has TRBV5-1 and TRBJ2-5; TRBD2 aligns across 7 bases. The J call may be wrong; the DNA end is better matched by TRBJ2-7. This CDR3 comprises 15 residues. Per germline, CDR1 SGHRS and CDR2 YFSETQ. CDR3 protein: CASRQSSGDSYEQYF. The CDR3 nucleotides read TGCGCCAGCAGGCAATCTAGCGGAGACTCCTACGAGCAGTACTTC.

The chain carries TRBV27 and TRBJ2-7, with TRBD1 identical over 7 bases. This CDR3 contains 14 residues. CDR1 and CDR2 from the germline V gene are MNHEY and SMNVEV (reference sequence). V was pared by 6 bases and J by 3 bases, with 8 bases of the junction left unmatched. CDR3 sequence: CASRTLTGNYEQYF. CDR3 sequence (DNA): TGTGCCAGCAGGACCTTGACAGGGAACTACGAGCAGTACTTC.